This TCR beta chain was identified during a study of post-analysis software for immune sequencing data. In the study overall: The patients showed relapsing-remitting, secondary progressive and progressive-relapsing multiple sclerosis courses.

This clonotype was counted a single time. Its specificity is not known. Researchers reported that TCR beta cDNA libraries carried unique molecular identifiers. Out of roughly 0.95 to 10 million T cells, roughly 0.5 million cDNA molecules were generated. TCRdb analysed the PCR reads with MiXCR anew, one entry per CDR3 protein. The top ten clones hold approximately 1.7% of a sample with 550,000 to 700,000 distinct CDR3 sequences, around 40% of them seen once. Study conclusions and caveats: Strong co-clustering by F measure was seen for same-batch samples. Among multiple sclerosis patients, normalized Chao1 diversity was significantly below that of controls. Comparison of patients with controls showed five TRBV segments more frequent in patients, TRBV5-6, TRBV5-1 and TRBV20-1 among them.

The germline V gene encodes CDR1 SGHRS and CDR2 YFSETQ. CDR3 length equals 13 residues. The sequenced material came from blood. This chain uses TRBV5-1 with TRBJ2-5; no clear D. The better agreement between TRBJ2-7 and the DNA end casts doubt on the J call. The TCR was taken from a girl between 10 and 17 years old with multiple sclerosis. The CDR3 reads CASSPTPFSEQYF. The CDR3 bases are TGCGCCAGCAGCCCGACACCCTTCAGCGAGCAGTACTTC.